Each of the 20 T cell receptor beta chains below was sequenced from the same sample in a study of T cell responses to AZD1222 COVID-19 vaccine. This table comes from immunoSEQ multiplex PCR, and its TCRdb copy is limited to in-frame clones, with some not included. This repertoire shows 150,000 to 190,000 clones, roughly nine tenths found once; its top ten account for less than 1.6%. This specimen consisted of peripheral blood, obtained 28 days after the second AZD1222 dose. The origin of the receptors is an adult who received the AZD1222 COVID-19 vaccine.

A single count supports this clone. The rearrangement uses TRBV19 and TRBJ2-7; D ambiguous. The CDR3 is 14 amino acids. Germline V gene sequence: CDR1 LNHDA, CDR2 SQIVND (reference sequence). Deletions cut 4 bases from V and 6 bases from J, with 16 bases between. The CDR3 here is CASSRFPPRSEQYF. CDR3 DNA sequence: TGTGCCAGTAGTAGATTTCCTCCAAGGTCCGAGCAGTACTTC.

Only a few counts were recorded for this clone. V is TRBV7-9 and J is TRBJ1-4; no definite D call. This CDR3 comprises 13 residues. Germline lookup yields CDR1 SEHNR and CDR2 FQNEAQ (reference sequence). V lost 8 bases and J 10 bases, leaving 17 bases between the germline ends. For the CDR3, the DNA is TGTGCCAGCCTGCTAATGCCGAACCCAAAACTGTTTTTT. This encodes CASLLMPNPKLFF.

V gene TRBV9 combines with J gene TRBJ2-7; 9 bases agree with TRBD2. The CDR3 runs 15 residues. Germline loops: CDR1 SGDLS, CDR2 YYNGEE. V was clipped by 3 bases and J by 0 bases; unmatched bases: 4. CDR3 bases: TGTGCCAGCAGCGGAAGCGGGAGGAACTCCTACGAGCAGTACTTC. Translation gives CASSGSGRNSYEQYF.

This clone was seen more than once but under ten times. V gene TRBV4-2 combines with J gene TRBJ1-5; TRBD1 agrees at 7 bases. The CDR3 length is 15 residues. Trimming cost V 4 bases and J 4 bases; bases outside gene matches: 7. Looked up from germline, CDR1 is LGHNA and CDR2 is YNFKEQ. The chain's CDR3 is CASSPGGESNQPQHF. For the CDR3, the DNA is TGTGCCAGCAGCCCAGGGGGGGAGAGTAATCAGCCCCAGCATTTT.

The chain joins TRBV6-4 to TRBJ2-3; D gene ambiguous. The CDR3 has 14 residues. Germline CDR1 is MRHNA and CDR2 is SNTAGT. The ends were cut back, 6 bases at V and 0 bases at J, with 10 bases in the middle. In DNA form, the CDR3 reads TGTGCCAGCAGCGCAGGCCTAAGCACAGATACGCAGTATTTT. Translating it yields CASSAGLSTDTQYF.

The rearrangement uses TRBV2 and TRBJ2-1; D possibly matches TRBD1 or TRBD2 (5 bases each). V was cut by 9 bases and J by 0 bases, with 12 bases left in between. The CDR3 is made up of 14 amino acids. Looked up from germline, CDR1 is SNHLY and CDR2 is FYNNEI. CDR3 loop: CARGTLSSYNEQFF. CDR3 in DNA: TGTGCCAGGGGGACCCTGAGCTCCTACAATGAGCAGTTCTTC.

The rearrangement joins TRBV4-2 to TRBJ1-1; D perhaps matches TRBD1 (6 bases). V gave up 0 bases and J gave up 1 base, with 15 bases separating them. Looked up from germline, CDR1 is LGHNA and CDR2 is YNFKEQ. This CDR3 contains 17 residues. The CDR3 coding sequence is TGTGCCAGCAGCCAAGATCAAAGGCGACAGGCGAACACTGAAGCTTTCTTT. Translating gives CASSQDQRRQANTEAFF.

V gene TRBV7-5 combines with J gene TRBJ1-5; TRBD1, the table's D call, lacks a check against the DNA. TRBV7-5 is deemed a pseudogene. The CDR3 is 16 amino acids. DNA for the CDR3: TGTGTCAGAAGCTTAAGAACAGGGGGCTCGGTTTACCCCCAGCATTTT. Residues: CVRSLRTGGSVYPQHF.

This rearrangement joins TRBV2 to TRBJ2-5; no firm D call. This CDR3 is built from 14 residues. The germline gives CDR1 SNHLY, CDR2 FYNNEI. The V and J ends lost 3 bases and 2 bases respectively, with 10 bases between them. CDR3 region: CASSDRLPQETQYF. The CDR3 DNA is TGTGCCAGCAGTGACCGGCTGCCTCAAGAGACCCAGTACTTC.

The V gene is TRBV5-4, the J gene TRBJ2-3; 8 bases match TRBD2. V lost 5 bases to trimming and J lost 2 bases; unmatched junction nucleotides: 4. The CDR3 spans 14 residues. The germline V gene has CDR1 SGHNT and CDR2 YYREEE (reference sequence). The CDR3 sequence is CASRTGGATDTQYF. CDR3 in DNA: TGTGCCAGCAGAACCGGGGGGGCCACAGATACGCAGTATTTT.

The chain combines TRBV2 with TRBJ1-1, with no clear D. V was cut by 2 bases and J by 1 base, with 11 bases left in between. The CDR3 has 15 amino acids. CDR1 and CDR2 (germline): SNHLY, FYNNEI. This CDR3 is CASSERGLQNTEAFF. The CDR3 DNA reads TGTGCCAGCAGTGAAAGAGGCCTACAGAACACTGAAGCTTTCTTT.

This clone was seen at least ten times. The chain links TRBV6-4 to TRBJ2-3; 11 bases match TRBD2. CDR3 length: 15 amino acids. V was pared by 4 bases and J by 0 bases, with 0 bases of the junction left unmatched. The germline V gene encodes CDR1 MRHNA and CDR2 SNTAGT. The CDR3 DNA is TGTGCCAGCAGTGCTAGCGGGGGGAGCACAGATACGCAGTATTTT. As protein: CASSASGGSTDTQYF.

The V call is TRBV6-5, the J call TRBJ2-7; D is perhaps TRBD1 (6 bases). Trimming left V 6 bases short and J 2 bases short, with 17 bases between. The germline V gene has CDR1 MNHEY and CDR2 SVGAGI. The CDR3 runs to 15 residues. The CDR3 protein is CASSFLGGSTYEQYF. In DNA, the CDR3 is TGTGCCAGCAGCTTCCTAGGGGGAAGCACCTACGAGCAGTACTTC.

This chain links TRBV6-5 with TRBJ1-4, with 8 bases aligning to TRBD1. The CDR3 is 13 residues long. V was pared by 6 bases and J by 12 bases, with 9 bases of the junction left unmatched. CDR1 is MNHEY, CDR2 SVGAGI, per germline. The CDR3 nucleotides are TGTGCCAGCAGCCCAGACAGGGGCGTGCAACTGTTTTTT. Residues: CASSPDRGVQLFF.

A single count supports this clone. The chain uses TRBV3-1 (or the pseudogene TRBV3-2) and TRBJ1-5, with no clear D. Trimming took off 4 bases at V and 5 bases at J, with 15 bases between the two ends. The CDR3 has 15 residues. From germline, CDR1 is LGHDT and CDR2 YNNKEL (reference sequence). CDR3: CASSPPPKEDQPQHF. The CDR3 DNA reads TGTGCCAGCAGCCCGCCCCCTAAAGAGGATCAGCCCCAGCATTTT.

This clone was seen just once. The chain carries TRBV19 and TRBJ2-5; 7 nucleotides agree with TRBD2. Per germline, CDR1 LNHDA and CDR2 SQIVND (reference sequence). The ends lost 3 bases at V and 0 bases at J; junction bases unmatched: 4. The CDR3 covers 15 residues. The CDR3 sequence: CASSIQRGNQETQYF. DNA of the CDR3: TGTGCCAGTAGTATTCAGCGGGGAAACCAAGAGACCCAGTACTTC. Full variable domain (rest looked up from reference TRBV19 and TRBJ2-5): DGGITQSPKYLFRKEGQNVTLSCEQNLNHDAMYWYRQDPGQGLRLIYYSQIVNDFQKGDIAEGYSVSREKKESFPLTVTSAQKNPTAFYLCASSIQRGNQETQYFGPGTRLLVL.

CDR3 sequence: CASSWKDYEQYF. The CDR3 DNA is TGTGCCAGCAGCTGGAAAGATTACGAGCAGTACTTC. The chain joins TRBV7-9 to TRBJ2-7; no clear D gene. The V end was cut by 4 bases, the J end by 4 bases, with 8 bases between. Germline V lookup: CDR1 SEHNR, CDR2 FQNEAQ (reference sequence). CDR3 length: 12 residues.

V is TRBV7-8 and J is TRBJ1-1; D gene ambiguous. The CDR3 sequence is 14 residues long. Trimming left V 5 bases short and J 0 bases short, with 10 bases between. Germline V gene lookup returns CDR1 SGHVS and CDR2 FQNEAQ. CDR3 protein: CASSQQVMNTEAFF. DNA of the CDR3: TGTGCCAGCAGCCAACAAGTGATGAACACTGAAGCTTTCTTT.

The J gene is TRBJ2-7, the V gene TRBV3-1 (or the pseudogene TRBV3-2); maybe TRBD1 (5 bases). This CDR3 region has 14 residues. The V end was cut by 6 bases, the J end by 1 base, with 13 bases between. Germline V gene lookup returns CDR1 LGHDT and CDR2 YNNKEL (reference sequence). The CDR3 coding sequence is TGTGCCAGCAGACGCAACTCAGGGTCCTACGAGCAGTACTTC. This codes for CASRRNSGSYEQYF.

This chain joins TRBV28 and TRBJ2-1, with D uncertain. CDR1 and CDR2 from the germline V gene are MDHEN and SYDVKM. V dropped 1 base and J dropped 11 bases, with 9 bases sitting between them. The CDR3 extends over 12 amino acids. Written as DNA, the CDR3 is TGTGCCAGCAGTTTATCTCAAGGGAAGCAGTTCTTC. It specifies CASSLSQGKQFF.